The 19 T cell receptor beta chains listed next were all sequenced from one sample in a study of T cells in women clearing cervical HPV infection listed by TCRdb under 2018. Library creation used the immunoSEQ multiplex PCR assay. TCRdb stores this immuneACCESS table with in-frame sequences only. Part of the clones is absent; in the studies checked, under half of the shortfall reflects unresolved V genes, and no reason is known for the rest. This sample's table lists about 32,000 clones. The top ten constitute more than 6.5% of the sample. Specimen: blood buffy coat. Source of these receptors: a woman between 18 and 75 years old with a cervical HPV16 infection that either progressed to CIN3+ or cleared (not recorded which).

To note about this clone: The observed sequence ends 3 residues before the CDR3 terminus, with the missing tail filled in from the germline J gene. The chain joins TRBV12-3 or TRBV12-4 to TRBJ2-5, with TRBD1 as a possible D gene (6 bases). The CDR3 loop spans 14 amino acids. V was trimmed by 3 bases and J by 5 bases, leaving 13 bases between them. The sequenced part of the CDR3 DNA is TGTGCCAGCAGTTTGGGCAGGGGCCGGGAGACC. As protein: CASSLGRGRET. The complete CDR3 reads CASSLGRGRETQYF.

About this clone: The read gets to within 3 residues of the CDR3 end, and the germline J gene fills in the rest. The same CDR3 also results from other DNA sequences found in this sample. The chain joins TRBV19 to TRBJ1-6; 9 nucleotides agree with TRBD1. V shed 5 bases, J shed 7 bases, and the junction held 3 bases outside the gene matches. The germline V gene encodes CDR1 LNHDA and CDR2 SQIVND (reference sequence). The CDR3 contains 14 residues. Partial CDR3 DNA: TGTGCCAGTAGTCCTGGACAGGGGAATTCACCC. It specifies CASSPGQGNSP. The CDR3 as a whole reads CASSPGQGNSPLHF.

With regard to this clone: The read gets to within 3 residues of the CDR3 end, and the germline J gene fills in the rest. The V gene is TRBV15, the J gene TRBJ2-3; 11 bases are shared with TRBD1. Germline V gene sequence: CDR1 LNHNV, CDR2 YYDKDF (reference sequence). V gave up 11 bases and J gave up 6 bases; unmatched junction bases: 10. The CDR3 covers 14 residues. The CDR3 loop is CASSGQGEVDTQYF. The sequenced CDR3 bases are TGTGCCTCCTCGGGACAGGGGGAGGTGGATACG.

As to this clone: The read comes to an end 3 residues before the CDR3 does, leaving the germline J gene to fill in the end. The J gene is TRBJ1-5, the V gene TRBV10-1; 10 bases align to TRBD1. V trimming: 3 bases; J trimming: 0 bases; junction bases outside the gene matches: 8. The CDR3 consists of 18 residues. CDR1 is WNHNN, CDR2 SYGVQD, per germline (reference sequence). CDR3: CASSDWDRGCLSNQPQHF. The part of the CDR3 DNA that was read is TGCGCCAGCAGTGATTGGGACAGGGGCTGTCTTAGCAATCAGCCC.

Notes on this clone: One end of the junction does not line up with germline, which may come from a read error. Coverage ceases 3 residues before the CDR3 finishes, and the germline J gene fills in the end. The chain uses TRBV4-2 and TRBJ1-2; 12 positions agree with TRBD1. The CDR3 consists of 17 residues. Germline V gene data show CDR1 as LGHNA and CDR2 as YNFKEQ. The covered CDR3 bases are TGCGCCAGCAGGACCCCGGGACAGGGGGCCCCAAAGTATGGC. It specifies CASRTPGQGAPKYG. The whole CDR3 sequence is CASRTPGQGAPKYGYTF.

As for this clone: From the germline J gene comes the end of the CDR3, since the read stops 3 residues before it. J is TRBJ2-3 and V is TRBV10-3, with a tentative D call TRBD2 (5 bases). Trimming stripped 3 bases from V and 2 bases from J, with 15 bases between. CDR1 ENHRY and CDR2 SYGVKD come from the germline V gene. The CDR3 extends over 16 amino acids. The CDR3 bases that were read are TGTGCCATCAGTGAAGGGCAGAGCGGCCACACAGATACG. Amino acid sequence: CAISEGQSGHTDT. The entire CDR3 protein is CAISEGQSGHTDTQYF.

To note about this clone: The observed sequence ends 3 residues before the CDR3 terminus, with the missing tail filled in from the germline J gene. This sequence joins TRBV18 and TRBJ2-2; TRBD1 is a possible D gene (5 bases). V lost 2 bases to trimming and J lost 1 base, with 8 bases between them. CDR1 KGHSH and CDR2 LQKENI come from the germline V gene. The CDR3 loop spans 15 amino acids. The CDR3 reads CASSPKQENTGELFF. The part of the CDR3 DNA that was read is TGTGCCAGCTCACCAAAACAGGAGAACACCGGGGAG.

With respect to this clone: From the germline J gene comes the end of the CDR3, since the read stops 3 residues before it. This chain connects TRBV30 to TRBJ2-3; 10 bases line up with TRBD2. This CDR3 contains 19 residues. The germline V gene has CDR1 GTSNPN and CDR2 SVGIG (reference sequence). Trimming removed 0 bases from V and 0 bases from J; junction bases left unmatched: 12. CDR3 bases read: TGTGCCTGGAGTGTTGGAGTAGCGGGGGGTCTTTCTAGCACAGATACG. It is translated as CAWSVGVAGGLSSTDT. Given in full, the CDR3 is CAWSVGVAGGLSSTDTQYF.

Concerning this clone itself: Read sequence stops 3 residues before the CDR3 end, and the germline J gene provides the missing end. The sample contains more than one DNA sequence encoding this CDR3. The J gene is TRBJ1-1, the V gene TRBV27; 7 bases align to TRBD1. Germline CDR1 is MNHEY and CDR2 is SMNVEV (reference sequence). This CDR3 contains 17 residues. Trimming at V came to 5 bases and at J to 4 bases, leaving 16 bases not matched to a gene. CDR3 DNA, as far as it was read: TGTGCCAGCAGTCTAATCCCGACAGGGATAGGGGCCACTGAA. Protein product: CASSLIPTGIGATE. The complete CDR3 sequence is CASSLIPTGIGATEAFF.

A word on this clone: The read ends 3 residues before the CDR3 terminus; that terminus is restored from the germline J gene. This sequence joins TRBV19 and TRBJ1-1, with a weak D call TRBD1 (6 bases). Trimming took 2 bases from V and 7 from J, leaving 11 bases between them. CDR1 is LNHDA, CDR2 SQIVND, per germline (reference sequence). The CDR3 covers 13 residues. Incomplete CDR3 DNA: TGTGCCAGTAGTATAAAGGGGGGGGTTGAA. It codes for CASSIKGGVE. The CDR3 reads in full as CASSIKGGVEAFF.

Here the CDR3 reads CASSEGSDTQYF. Incomplete CDR3 DNA: TGTGCCAGCAGTGAGGGGTCAGATACG. The rearrangement uses TRBV6-2 or TRBV6-3 and TRBJ2-3; the D gene could be TRBD1 or TRBD2 (5 bases each). The read comes to an end 3 residues before the CDR3 does, leaving the germline J gene to fill in the end. Trimming removed 5 bases from V and 4 bases from J, with 7 bases in between. The CDR3 contains 12 residues. From germline, CDR1 is MNHEY and CDR2 SVGEGT.

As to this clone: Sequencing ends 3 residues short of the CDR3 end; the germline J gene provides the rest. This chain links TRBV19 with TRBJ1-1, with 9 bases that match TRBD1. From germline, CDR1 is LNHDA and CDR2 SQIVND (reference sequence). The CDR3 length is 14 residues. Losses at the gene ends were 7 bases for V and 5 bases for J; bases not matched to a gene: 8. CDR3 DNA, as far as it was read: TGTGCCAGTACGTTCGGGACAGGGAGGACTGAA. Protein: CASTFGTGRTE. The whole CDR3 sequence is CASTFGTGRTEAFF.

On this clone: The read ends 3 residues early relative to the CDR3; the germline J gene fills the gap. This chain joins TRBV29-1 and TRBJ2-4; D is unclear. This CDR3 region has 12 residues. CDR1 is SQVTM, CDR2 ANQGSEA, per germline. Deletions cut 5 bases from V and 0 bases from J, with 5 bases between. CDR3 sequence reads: CSVSLAKNIQYF. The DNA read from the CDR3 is TGCAGCGTTTCCCTAGCCAAAAACATT.

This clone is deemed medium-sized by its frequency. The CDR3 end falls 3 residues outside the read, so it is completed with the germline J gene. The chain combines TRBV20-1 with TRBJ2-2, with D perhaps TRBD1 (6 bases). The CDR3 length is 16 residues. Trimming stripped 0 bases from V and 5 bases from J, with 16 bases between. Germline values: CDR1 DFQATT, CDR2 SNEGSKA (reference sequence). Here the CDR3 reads CSARDWGDRPTGELFF. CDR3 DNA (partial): TGCAGTGCTAGAGATTGGGGTGACAGGCCGACCGGGGAG.

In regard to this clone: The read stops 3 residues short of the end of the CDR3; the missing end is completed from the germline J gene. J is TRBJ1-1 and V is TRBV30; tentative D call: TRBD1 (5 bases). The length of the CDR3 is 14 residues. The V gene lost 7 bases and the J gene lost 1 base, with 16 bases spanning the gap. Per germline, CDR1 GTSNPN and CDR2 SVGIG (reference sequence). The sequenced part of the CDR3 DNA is TGTGCCTACCAACCAGATACAGGGAACACTGAA. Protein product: CAYQPDTGNTE. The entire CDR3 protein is CAYQPDTGNTEAFF.

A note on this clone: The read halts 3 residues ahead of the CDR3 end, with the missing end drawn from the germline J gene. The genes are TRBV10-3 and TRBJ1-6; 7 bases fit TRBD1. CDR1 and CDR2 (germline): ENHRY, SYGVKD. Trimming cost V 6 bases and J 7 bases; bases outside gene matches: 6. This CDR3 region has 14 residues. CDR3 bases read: TGTGCCATCAGACCTCCGGGACAGAATTCACCC. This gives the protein CAIRPPGQNSP. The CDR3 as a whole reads CAIRPPGQNSPLHF.

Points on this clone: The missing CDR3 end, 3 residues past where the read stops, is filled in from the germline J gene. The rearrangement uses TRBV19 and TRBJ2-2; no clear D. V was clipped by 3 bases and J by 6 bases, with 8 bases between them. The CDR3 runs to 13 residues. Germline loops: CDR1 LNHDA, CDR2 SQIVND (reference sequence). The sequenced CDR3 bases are TGTGCCAGTAGTATTAATTTGTCCGGGGAG. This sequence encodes CASSINLSGE. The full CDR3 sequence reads CASSINLSGELFF.

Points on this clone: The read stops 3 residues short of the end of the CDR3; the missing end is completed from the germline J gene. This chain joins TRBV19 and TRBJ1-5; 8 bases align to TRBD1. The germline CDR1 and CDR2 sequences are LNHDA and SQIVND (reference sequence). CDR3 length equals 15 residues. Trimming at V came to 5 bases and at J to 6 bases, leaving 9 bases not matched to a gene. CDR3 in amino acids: CASSPDRAFSQPQHF. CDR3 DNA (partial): TGTGCCAGTAGTCCGGACAGGGCATTTAGTCAGCCC.

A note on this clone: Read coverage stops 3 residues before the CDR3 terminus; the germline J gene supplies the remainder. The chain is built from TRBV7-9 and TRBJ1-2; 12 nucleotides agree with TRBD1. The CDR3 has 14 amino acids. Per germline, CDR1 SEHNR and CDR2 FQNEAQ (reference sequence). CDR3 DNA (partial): TGTGCCAGCAGCTCGGGACAGGGGGCGGAAGGC. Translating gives CASSSGQGAEG. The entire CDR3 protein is CASSSGQGAEGYTF. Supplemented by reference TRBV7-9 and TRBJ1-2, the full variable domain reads DTGVSQNPRHKITKRGQNVTFRCDPISEHNRLYWYRQTLGQGPEFLTYFQNEAQLEKSRLLSDRFSAERPKGSFSTLEIQRTEQGDSAMYLCASSSGQGAEGYTFGSGTRLTVV.